A single sample is the source of the 13 T cell receptor beta chains below, sequenced in a study of Tregs in tolerant kidney transplant recipients. Clones were read by immunoSEQ multiplex PCR, and TCRdb kept only the in-frame ones, dropping some. Of about 66,000 clones detected, around 90% appear once; the ten largest clones hold approximately 9.9%. The sample consisted of CD8+ T cells from blood, taken before the transplant. These receptors came from a human donor who received a combined kidney and bone marrow transplant.

The chain employs TRBV7-9 and TRBJ2-7, with D possibly TRBD1 on 5 matching bases. The germline V gene has CDR1 SEHNR and CDR2 FQNEAQ (reference sequence). Trimming pared 6 bases from V and 3 bases from J, leaving 9 bases between. The CDR3 totals 12 residues. The CDR3 protein is CASRSGYYEQYF. CDR3 coding DNA: TGTGCCAGCAGGTCAGGGTACTACGAGCAGTACTTC.

The chain employs TRBV6-5 and TRBJ2-5; weak D call: TRBD2 (5 bases). CDR3 length equals 13 residues. V lost 2 bases and J lost 5, with 9 bases in between. Germline V gives CDR1 MNHEY, CDR2 SVGAGI. The CDR3 bases are TGTGCCAGCAGTTACATCGGAGGTGAGACCCAGTACTTC. Amino acids: CASSYIGGETQYF.

The chain has TRBV9 and TRBJ2-6; D remains ambiguous. Germline V gene data show CDR1 as SGDLS and CDR2 as YYNGEE. Trimming stripped 4 bases from V and 3 bases from J, with 8 bases between. The CDR3 is 14 amino acids. CDR3: CASSPVNGANVLTF. CDR3 sequence (DNA): TGTGCCAGCAGCCCAGTAAATGGGGCCAACGTCCTGACTTTC. Using reference TRBV9 and TRBJ2-6 for the parts outside the CDR3, the full variable domain is DSGVTQTPKHLITATGQRVTLRCSPRSGDLSVYWYQQSLDQGLQFLIQYYNGEERAKGNILERFSAQQFPDLHSELNLSSLELGDSALYFCASSPVNGANVLTFGAGSRLTVL.

This clone was counted a few times. This chain links TRBV9 with TRBJ1-1, with D perhaps TRBD1 (5 bases). Trimming removed 0 bases at V and 0 bases at J, with 18 bases between. This CDR3 contains 18 residues. CDR1 and CDR2 (germline): SGDLS, YYNGEE. CDR3 in DNA: TGTGCCAGCAGCGTAGAGGGGCCGATACCGCCTATGAACACTGAAGCTTTCTTT. Its protein is CASSVEGPIPPMNTEAFF.

The chain recombines TRBV13 with TRBJ2-1; perhaps TRBD2 as D (5 bases). Germline V gene lookup returns CDR1 PRHDT and CDR2 FYEKMQ (reference sequence). V shed 5 bases and J shed 6 bases, with 17 bases lying between them. This CDR3 contains 15 residues. CDR3 loop: CASSPQLESGNEQFF. CDR3 in DNA: TGTGCCAGCAGCCCACAACTAGAATCGGGCAATGAGCAGTTCTTC.

The chain employs TRBV29-1 and TRBJ2-5; 8 bases are a match to TRBD2. The junction had 4 bases not matched to a gene; V was cut back by 0 bases and J by 4 bases. Per germline, CDR1 SQVTM and CDR2 ANQGSEA. The CDR3 runs 14 residues. The CDR3 nucleotides are TGCAGCGTTGAAGAACGGGGGGGCCGAGAGACCCAGTACTTC. Translating gives CSVEERGGRETQYF.

Here the CDR3 reads CATSRDTSGADTQYF. CDR3 sequence (DNA): TGTGCCACCAGCAGAGATACTAGCGGGGCAGATACGCAGTATTTT. The rearrangement uses TRBV15 and TRBJ2-3; 10 bases match TRBD2. Trimming removed 0 bases from V and 4 bases from J; junction bases left unmatched: 1. CDR1 and CDR2 (germline): LNHNV, YYDKDF (reference sequence). The CDR3 contains 15 residues.

J is TRBJ2-1 and V is TRBV7-6; 9 bases match TRBD2. The CDR3 runs 16 residues. The J segment lost 8 bases and the V segment lost 5 bases, leaving 13 bases of the junction unmatched. Germline CDR1 is SGHVS and CDR2 is FNYEAQ. The CDR3 DNA is TGTGCCAGCAGCCCCCCGCCCAGCGGGGGGTTCGATGAGCAGTTCTTC. Amino acid sequence: CASSPPPSGGFDEQFF.

V usage is TRBV30 and J usage is TRBJ2-1, with D hard to call. The CDR3 spans 13 residues. Trimming shortened V by 0 bases and J by 4 bases, and 7 bases separated the two germline ends. CDR1 and CDR2 from the germline V gene are GTSNPN and SVGIG (reference sequence). CDR3 coding DNA: TGTGCCTGGAGTGTATCAGGATACAATGAGCAGTTCTTC. The encoded protein is CAWSVSGYNEQFF.

The genes are TRBV7-6 and TRBJ2-7, with 7 bases aligning to TRBD2. The V and J ends lost 0 bases and 2 bases, in that order; junction bases with no gene match: 7. CDR1 is SGHVS, CDR2 FNYEAQ, per germline. The CDR3 extends over 16 amino acids. DNA of the CDR3: TGTGCCAGCAGCTTAGCGGCGACTAGCTACCCCTACGAGCAGTACTTC. Protein product: CASSLAATSYPYEQYF.

The rearrangement joins TRBV30 to TRBJ2-1; perhaps TRBD2 as D (6 bases). The V gene lost 7 bases and the J gene lost 4 bases, with 26 bases spanning the gap. This CDR3 comprises 17 residues. Germline-derived CDR1 and CDR2 are GTSNPN and SVGIG (reference sequence). CDR3 sequence: CASSLFGTPRTYNEQFF. In DNA, the CDR3 is TGTGCCTCCAGCCTCTTCGGGACTCCCCGGACGTACAATGAGCAGTTCTTC.

The chain couples TRBV15 to TRBJ1-2; D unclear. The germline CDR1 and CDR2 sequences are LNHNV and YYDKDF (reference sequence). The CDR3 sequence is 15 residues long. Trimming pared 8 bases from V and 5 bases from J, leaving 21 bases between. CDR3 in DNA: TGTGCCACCGAACCGACCAGCCCAGACAAGTATGGCTACACCTTC. Its protein is CATEPTSPDKYGYTF.

The chain couples TRBV7-9 to TRBJ2-7; no firm D call. Germline V gene sequence: CDR1 SEHNR, CDR2 FQNEAQ (reference sequence). The CDR3 loop spans 12 amino acids. Trimming took 1 base from V and 3 from J, leaving 4 bases between them. The CDR3 protein is CASSLVSYEQYF. The CDR3, as DNA: TGTGCCAGCAGCTTAGTTAGCTACGAGCAGTACTTC.